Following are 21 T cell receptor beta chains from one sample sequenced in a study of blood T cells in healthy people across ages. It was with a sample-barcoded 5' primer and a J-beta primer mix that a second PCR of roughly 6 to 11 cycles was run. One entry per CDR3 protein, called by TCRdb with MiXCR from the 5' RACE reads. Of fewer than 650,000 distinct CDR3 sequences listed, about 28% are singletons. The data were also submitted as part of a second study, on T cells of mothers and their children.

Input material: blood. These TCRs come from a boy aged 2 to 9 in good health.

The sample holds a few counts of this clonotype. CDR3 region: CASSQEQLNGYTF. The CDR3 coding sequence is TGTGCCAGCAGCCAAGAACAGCTAAATGGCTACACCTTC. The chain employs TRBV14 and TRBJ1-2; D is unresolved. This CDR3 has 13 residues. Germline loops: CDR1 SGHDN, CDR2 FVKESK. The germline V and J ends were trimmed by 0 bases and 6 bases, with 8 bases remaining between them.

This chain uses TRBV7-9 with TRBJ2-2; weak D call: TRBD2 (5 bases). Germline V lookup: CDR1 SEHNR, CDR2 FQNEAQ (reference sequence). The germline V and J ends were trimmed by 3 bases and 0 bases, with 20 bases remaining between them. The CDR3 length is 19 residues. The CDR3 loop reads CASSFNIKKADPNTGELFF. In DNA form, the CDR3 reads TGTGCCAGCAGCTTTAATATTAAGAAAGCGGACCCGAACACCGGGGAGCTGTTTTTT.

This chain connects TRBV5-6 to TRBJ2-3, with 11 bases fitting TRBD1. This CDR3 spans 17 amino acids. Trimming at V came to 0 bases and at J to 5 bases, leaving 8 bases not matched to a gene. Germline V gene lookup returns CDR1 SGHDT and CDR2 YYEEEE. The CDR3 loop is CASSLEGTGGVLDTQYF. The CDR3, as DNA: TGTGCCAGCAGCTTGGAAGGGACAGGGGGAGTTTTAGATACGCAGTATTTT. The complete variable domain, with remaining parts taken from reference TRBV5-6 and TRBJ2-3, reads DAGVTQSPTHLIKTRGQQVTLRCSPKSGHDTVSWYQQALGQGPQFIFQYYEEEERQRGNFPDRFSGHQFPNYSSELNVNALLLGDSALYLCASSLEGTGGVLDTQYFGPGTRLTVL.

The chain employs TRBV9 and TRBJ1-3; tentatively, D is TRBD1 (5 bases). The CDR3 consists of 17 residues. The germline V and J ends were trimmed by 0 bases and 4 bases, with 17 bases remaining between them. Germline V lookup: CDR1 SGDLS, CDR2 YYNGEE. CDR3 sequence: CASSVEPFGGVGNTIYF. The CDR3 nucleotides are TGTGCCAGCAGCGTAGAGCCCTTTGGAGGGGTCGGAAACACCATATATTTT.

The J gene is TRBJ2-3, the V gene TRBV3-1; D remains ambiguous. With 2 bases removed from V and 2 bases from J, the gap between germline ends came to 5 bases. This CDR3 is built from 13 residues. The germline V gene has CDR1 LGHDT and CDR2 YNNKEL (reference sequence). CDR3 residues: CASSQPTTDTQYF. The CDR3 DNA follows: TGTGCCAGCAGCCAACCGACCACAGATACGCAGTATTTT.

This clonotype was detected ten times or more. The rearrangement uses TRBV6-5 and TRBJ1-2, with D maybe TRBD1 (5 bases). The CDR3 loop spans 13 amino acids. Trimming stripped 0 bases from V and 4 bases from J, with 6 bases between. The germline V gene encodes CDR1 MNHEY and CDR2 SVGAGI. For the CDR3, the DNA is TGTGCCAGCAGTTACTCGAGGGGCTATGGCTACACCTTC. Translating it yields CASSYSRGYGYTF.

The CDR3 DNA sequence: TGTGCCAGCCGAAAAGGCACGGCTCAAGAGACCCAGTACTTC. Its translation: CASRKGTAQETQYF. The chain has TRBV6-6 and TRBJ2-1; D uncertain. Matching the DNA end better, TRBJ2-5 makes the J call doubtful. CDR1 is MNHNY and CDR2 is SVGAGI in the germline V gene (reference sequence). The CDR3 is made up of 14 amino acids.

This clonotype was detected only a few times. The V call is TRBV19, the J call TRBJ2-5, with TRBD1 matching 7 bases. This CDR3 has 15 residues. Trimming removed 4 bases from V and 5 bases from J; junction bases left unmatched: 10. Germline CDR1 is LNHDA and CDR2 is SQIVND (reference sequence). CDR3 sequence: CASSNPGQSAETQYF. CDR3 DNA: TGTGCCAGTAGTAATCCGGGACAGAGCGCCGAGACCCAGTACTTC. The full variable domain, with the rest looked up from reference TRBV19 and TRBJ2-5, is DGGITQSPKYLFRKEGQNVTLSCEQNLNHDAMYWYRQDPGQGLRLIYYSQIVNDFQKGDIAEGYSVSREKKESFPLTVTSAQKNPTAFYLCASSNPGQSAETQYFGPGTRLLVL.

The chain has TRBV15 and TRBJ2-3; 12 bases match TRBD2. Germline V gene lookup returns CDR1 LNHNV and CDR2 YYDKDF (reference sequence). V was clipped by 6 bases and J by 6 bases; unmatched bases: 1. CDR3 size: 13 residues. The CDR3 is CATSGTSGDTQYF. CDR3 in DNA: TGTGCCACCAGTGGGACTAGCGGGGATACGCAGTATTTT.

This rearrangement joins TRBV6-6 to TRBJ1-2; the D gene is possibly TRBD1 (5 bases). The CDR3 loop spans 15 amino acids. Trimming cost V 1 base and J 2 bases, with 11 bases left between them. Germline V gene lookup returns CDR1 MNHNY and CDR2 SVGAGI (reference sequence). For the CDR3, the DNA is TGTGCCAGCAGTTACTTTGGGGGAGACAACTATGGCTACACCTTC. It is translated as CASSYFGGDNYGYTF.

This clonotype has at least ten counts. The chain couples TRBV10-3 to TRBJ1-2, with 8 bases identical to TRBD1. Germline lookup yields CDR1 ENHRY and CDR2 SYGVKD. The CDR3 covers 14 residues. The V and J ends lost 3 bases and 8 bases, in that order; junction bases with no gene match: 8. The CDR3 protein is CAISDPRGLGGYTF. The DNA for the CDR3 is TGTGCCATCAGTGACCCCAGGGGGCTGGGAGGCTACACCTTC.

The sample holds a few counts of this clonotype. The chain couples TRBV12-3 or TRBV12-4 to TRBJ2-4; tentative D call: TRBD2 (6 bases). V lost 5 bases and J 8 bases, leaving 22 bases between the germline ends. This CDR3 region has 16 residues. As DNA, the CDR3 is TGTGCCAGCAGTCCACCGTCGGGCCAGGGACTCTACATTCAGTACTTC. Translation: CASSPPSGQGLYIQYF.

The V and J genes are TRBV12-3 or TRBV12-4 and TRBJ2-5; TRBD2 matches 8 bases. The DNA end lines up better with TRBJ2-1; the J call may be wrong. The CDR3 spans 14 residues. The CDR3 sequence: CASSPGGSPYEQFF. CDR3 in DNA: TGTGCCAGCAGCCCGGGGGGGAGTCCCTATGAGCAGTTCTTC.

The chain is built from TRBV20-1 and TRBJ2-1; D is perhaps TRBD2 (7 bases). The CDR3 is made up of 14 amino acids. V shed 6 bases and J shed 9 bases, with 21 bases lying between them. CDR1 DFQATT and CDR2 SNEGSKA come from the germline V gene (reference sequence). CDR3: CSAGSGAGEFEQFF. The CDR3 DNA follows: TGCAGTGCAGGCTCGGGGGCGGGAGAGTTTGAGCAGTTCTTC.

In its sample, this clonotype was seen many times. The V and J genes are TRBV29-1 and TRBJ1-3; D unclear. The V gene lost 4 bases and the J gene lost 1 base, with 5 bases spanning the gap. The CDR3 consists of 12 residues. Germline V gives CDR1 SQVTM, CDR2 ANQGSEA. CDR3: CSVGGSGNTIYF. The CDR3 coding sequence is TGCAGCGTTGGGGGATCTGGAAACACCATATATTTT.

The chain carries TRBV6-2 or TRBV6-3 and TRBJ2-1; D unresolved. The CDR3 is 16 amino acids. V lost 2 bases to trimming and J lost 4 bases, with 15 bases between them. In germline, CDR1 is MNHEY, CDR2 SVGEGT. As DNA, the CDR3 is TGTGCCAGCAGTTACCCCCAGCTGCGCGCTTACAATGAGCAGTTCTTC. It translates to CASSYPQLRAYNEQFF.

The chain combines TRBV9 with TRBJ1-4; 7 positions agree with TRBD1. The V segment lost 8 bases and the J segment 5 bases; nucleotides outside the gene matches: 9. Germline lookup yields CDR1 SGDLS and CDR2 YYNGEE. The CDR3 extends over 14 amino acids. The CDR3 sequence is CASAPTGTNEKLFF. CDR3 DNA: TGTGCCAGTGCACCGACAGGGACGAATGAAAAACTGTTTTTT. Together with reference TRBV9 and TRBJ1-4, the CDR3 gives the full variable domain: DSGVTQTPKHLITATGQRVTLRCSPRSGDLSVYWYQQSLDQGLQFLIQYYNGEERAKGNILERFSAQQFPDLHSELNLSSLELGDSALYFCASAPTGTNEKLFFGSGTQLSVL.

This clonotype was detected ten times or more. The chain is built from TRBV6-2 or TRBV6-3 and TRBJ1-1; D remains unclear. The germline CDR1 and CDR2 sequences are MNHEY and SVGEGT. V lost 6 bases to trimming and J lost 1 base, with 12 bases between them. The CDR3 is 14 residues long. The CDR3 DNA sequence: TGTGCCAGCAGAGTGGCAGGTGGGAACACTGAAGCTTTCTTT. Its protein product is CASRVAGGNTEAFF.

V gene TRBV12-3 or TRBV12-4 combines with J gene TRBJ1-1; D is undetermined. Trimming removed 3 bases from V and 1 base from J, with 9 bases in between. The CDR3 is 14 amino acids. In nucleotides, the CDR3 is TGTGCCAGCAGTTTTCAACCTGGGAACACTGAAGCTTTCTTT. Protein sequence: CASSFQPGNTEAFF.

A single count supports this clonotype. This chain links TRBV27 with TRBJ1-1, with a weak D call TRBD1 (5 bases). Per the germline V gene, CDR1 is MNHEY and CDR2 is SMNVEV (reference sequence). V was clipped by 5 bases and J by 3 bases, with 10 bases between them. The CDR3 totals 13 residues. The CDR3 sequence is CASSIQVHTEAFF. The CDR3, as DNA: TGTGCCAGCAGTATACAGGTACACACTGAAGCTTTCTTT.

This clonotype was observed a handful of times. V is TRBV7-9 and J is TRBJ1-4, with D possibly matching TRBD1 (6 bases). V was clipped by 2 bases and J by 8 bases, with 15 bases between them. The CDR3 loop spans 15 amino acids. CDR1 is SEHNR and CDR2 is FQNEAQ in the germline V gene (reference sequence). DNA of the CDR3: TGTGCCAGCAGCTTAAGGGGGGCGCCGGGCGAAAAACTGTTTTTT. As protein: CASSLRGAPGEKLFF.